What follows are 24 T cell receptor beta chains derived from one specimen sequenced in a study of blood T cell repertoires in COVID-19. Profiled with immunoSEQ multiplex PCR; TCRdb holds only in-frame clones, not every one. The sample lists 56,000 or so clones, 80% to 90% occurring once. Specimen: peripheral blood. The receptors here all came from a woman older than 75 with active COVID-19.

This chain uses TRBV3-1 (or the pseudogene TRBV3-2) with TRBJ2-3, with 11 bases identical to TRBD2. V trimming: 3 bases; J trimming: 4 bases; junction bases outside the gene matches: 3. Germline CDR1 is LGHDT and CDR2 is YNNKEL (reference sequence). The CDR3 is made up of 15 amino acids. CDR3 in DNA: TGTGCCAGCAGCCAGGTAGCGGGGGGGGCAGATACGCAGTATTTT. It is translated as CASSQVAGGADTQYF.

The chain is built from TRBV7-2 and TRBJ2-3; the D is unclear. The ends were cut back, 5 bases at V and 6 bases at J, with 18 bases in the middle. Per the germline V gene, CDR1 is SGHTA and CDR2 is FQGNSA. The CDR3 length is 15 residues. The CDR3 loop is CASSRSYTSIDTQYF. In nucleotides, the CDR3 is TGTGCCAGCAGCAGATCCTATACGAGCATCGATACGCAGTATTTT.

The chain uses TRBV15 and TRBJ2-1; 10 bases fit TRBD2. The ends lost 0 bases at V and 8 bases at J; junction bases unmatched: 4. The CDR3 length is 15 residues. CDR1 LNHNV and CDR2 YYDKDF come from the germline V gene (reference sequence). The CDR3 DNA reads TGTGCCACCAGCAGAGAAAGCGGGGGGGCGGATGAGCAGTTCTTC. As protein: CATSRESGGADEQFF. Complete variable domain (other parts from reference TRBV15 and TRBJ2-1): DAMVIQNPRYQVTQFGKPVTLSCSQTLNHNVMYWYQQKSSQAPKLLFHYYDKDFNNEADTPDNFQSRRPNTSFCFLDIRSPGLGDTAMYLCATSRESGGADEQFFGPGTRLTVL.

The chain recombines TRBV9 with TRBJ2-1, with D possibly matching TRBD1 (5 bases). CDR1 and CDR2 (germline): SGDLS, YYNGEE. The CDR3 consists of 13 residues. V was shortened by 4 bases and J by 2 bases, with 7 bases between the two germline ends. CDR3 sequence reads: CASSPRAYNEQFF. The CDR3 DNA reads TGTGCCAGCAGCCCCAGGGCCTACAATGAGCAGTTCTTC.

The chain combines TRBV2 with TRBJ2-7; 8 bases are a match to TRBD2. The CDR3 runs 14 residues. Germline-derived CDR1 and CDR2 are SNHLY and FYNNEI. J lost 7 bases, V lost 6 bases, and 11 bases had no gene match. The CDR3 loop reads CASSPNLGGGEQYF. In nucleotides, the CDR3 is TGTGCCAGCAGCCCCAACCTAGGCGGGGGGGAGCAGTACTTC. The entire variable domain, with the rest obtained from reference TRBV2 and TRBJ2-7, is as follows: EPEVTQTPSHQVTQMGQEVILRCVPISNHLYFYWYRQILGQKVEFLVSFYNNEISEKSEIFDDQFSVERPDGSNFTLKIRSTKLEDSAMYFCASSPNLGGGEQYFGPGTRLTVT.

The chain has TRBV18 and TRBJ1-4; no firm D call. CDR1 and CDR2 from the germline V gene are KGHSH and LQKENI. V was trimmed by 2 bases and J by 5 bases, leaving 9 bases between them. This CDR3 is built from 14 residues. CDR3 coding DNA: TGTGCCAGCTCACCATCAGGCTTAAATGAAAAACTGTTTTTT. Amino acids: CASSPSGLNEKLFF. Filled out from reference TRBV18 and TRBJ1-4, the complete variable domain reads NAGVMQNPRHLVRRRGQEARLRCSPMKGHSHVYWYRQLPEEGLKFMVYLQKENIIDESGMPKERFSAEFPKEGPSILRIQQVVRGDSAAYFCASSPSGLNEKLFFGSGTQLSVL.

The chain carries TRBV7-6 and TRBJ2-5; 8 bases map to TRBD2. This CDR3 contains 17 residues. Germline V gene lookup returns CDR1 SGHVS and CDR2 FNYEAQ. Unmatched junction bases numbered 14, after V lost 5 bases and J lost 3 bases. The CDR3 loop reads CASSILPGLDTKETQYF. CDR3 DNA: TGTGCCAGCAGCATATTACCGGGACTAGACACCAAAGAGACCCAGTACTTC.

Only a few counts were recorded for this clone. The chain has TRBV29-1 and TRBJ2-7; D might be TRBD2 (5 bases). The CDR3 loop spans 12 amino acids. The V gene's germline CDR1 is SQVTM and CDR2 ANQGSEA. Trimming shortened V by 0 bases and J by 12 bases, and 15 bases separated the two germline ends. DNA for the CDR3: TGCAGCGTTGAAGAAGTGACGGGAATGCGGTACTTC. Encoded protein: CSVEEVTGMRYF.

The CDR3, as DNA: TGTGCCAGCTCCCCCGCGGTCAGGGGCGGTACTGAAGCTTTCTTT. Protein sequence: CASSPAVRGGTEAFF. The rearrangement uses TRBV18 and TRBJ1-1; a weak D match, TRBD1 (6 bases). V was trimmed by 6 bases and J by 5 bases, leaving 19 bases between them. CDR1 and CDR2 from the germline V gene are KGHSH and LQKENI. This CDR3 contains 15 residues.

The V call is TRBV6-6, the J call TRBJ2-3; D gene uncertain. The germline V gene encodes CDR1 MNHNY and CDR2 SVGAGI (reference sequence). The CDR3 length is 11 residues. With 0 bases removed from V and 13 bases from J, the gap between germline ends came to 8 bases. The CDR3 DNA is TGTGCCAGCAGTTACTCCGGTCAAGAGTATTTT. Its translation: CASSYSGQEYF.

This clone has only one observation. Here the CDR3 reads CASSLGTEPQHF. CDR3 DNA: TGTGCCAGCAGCCTTGGGACAGAGCCCCAGCATTTT. The rearrangement uses TRBV3-1 (or the pseudogene TRBV3-2) and TRBJ1-5, with 7 nucleotides matching TRBD1. The CDR3 runs to 12 residues. CDR1 and CDR2 (germline): LGHDT, YNNKEL (reference sequence). Losses at the gene ends were 4 bases for V and 8 bases for J; bases not matched to a gene: 2.

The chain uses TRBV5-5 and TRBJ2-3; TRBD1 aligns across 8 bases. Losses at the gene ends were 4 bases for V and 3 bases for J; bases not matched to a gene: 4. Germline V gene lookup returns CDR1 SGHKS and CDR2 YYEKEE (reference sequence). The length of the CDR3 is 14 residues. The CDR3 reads CASSRGQVTDTQYF. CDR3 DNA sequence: TGTGCCAGCAGCCGGGGACAGGTAACAGATACGCAGTATTTT.

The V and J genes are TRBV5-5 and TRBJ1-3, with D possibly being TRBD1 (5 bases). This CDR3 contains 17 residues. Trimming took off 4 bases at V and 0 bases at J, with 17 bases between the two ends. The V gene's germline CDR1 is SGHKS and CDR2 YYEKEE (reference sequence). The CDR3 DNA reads TGTGCCAGCAGCGCCAACCTCGGGGGATACTCTGGAAACACCATATATTTT. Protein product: CASSANLGGYSGNTIYF.

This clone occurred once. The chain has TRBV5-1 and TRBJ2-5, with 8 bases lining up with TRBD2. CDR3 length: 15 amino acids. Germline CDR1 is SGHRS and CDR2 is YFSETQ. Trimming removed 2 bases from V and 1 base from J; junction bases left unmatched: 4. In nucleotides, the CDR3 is TGCGCCAGCAGCTTCGGGGGGGCCGGCCAAGAGACCCAGTACTTC. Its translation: CASSFGGAGQETQYF.

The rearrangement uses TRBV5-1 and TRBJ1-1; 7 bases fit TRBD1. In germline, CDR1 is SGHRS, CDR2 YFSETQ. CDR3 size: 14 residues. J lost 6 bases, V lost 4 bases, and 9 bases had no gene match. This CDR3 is CASSQRQGGPEAFF. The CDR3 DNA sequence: TGCGCCAGCAGCCAGAGACAGGGAGGTCCTGAAGCTTTCTTT. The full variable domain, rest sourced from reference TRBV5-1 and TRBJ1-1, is KAGVTQTPRYLIKTRGQQVTLSCSPISGHRSVSWYQQTPGQGLQFLFEYFSETQRNKGNFPGRFSGRQFSNSRSEMNVSTLELGDSALYLCASSQRQGGPEAFFGQGTRLTVV.

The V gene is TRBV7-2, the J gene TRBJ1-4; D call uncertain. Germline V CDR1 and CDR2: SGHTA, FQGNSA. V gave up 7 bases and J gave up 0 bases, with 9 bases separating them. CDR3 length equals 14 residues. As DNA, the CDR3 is TGTGCCAGCAAGTGGTCGGCAACTAATGAAAAACTGTTTTTT. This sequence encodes CASKWSATNEKLFF.

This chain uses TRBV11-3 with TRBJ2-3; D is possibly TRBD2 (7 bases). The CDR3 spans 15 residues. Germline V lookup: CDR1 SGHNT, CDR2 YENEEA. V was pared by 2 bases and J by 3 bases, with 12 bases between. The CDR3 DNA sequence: TGTGCCAGCAGCTTATTGGGGGGGGCGACAGATACGCAGTATTTT. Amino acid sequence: CASSLLGGATDTQYF.

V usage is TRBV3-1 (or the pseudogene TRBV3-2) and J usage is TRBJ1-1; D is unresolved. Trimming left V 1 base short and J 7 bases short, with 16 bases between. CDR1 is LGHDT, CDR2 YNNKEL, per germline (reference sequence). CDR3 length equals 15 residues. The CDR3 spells CASSQATHGRVEAFF. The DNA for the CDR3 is TGTGCCAGCAGCCAAGCGACCCATGGGAGGGTTGAAGCTTTCTTT.

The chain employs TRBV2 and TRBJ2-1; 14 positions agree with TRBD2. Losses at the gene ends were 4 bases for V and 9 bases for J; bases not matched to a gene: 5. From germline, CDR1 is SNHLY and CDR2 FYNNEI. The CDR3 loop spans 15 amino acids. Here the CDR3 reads CASSGLAGGPGEQFF. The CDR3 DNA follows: TGTGCCAGCAGTGGACTAGCGGGGGGGCCCGGTGAGCAGTTCTTC.

The CDR3 reads CASSFSGAGADTQYF. The CDR3 DNA is TGTGCCAGCAGTTTCAGCGGGGCTGGGGCAGATACGCAGTATTTT. The gene calls are TRBV6-2 or TRBV6-3 and TRBJ2-3; 7 nucleotides align to TRBD2. This CDR3 spans 15 amino acids. Germline V CDR1 and CDR2: MNHEY, SVGEGT. Germline trimming cut 4 bases from V and 4 bases from J; bases unmatched to any gene: 8.

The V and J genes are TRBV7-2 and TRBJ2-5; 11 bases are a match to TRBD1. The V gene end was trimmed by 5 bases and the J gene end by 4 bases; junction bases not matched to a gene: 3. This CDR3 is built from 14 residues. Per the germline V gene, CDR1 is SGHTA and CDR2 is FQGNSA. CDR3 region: CASSPDRGRETQYF. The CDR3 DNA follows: TGTGCCAGCAGCCCGGACAGGGGGCGAGAGACCCAGTACTTC.

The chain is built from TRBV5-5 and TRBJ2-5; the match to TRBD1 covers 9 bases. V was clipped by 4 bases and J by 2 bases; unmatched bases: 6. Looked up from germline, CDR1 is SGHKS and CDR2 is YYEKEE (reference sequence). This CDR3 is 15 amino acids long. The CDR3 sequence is CASSAYRGPQETQYF. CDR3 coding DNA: TGTGCCAGCAGCGCTTACAGGGGGCCTCAAGAGACCCAGTACTTC.

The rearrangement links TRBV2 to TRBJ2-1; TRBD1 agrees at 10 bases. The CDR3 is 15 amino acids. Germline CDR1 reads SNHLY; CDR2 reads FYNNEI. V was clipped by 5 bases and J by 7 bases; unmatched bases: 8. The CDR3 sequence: CASSPLGTGVNEQFF. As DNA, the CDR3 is TGTGCCAGCAGTCCCCTCGGGACAGGGGTGAATGAGCAGTTCTTC.

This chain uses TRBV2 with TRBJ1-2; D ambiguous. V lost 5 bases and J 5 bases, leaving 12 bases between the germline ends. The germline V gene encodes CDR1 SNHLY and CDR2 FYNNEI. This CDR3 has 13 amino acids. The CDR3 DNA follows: TGTGCCAGCAGTACCGGGAGCGGGTATGGCTACACCTTC. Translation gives CASSTGSGYGYTF. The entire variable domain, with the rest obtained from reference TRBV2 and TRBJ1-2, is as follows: EPEVTQTPSHQVTQMGQEVILRCVPISNHLYFYWYRQILGQKVEFLVSFYNNEISEKSEIFDDQFSVERPDGSNFTLKIRSTKLEDSAMYFCASSTGSGYGYTFGSGTRLTVV.